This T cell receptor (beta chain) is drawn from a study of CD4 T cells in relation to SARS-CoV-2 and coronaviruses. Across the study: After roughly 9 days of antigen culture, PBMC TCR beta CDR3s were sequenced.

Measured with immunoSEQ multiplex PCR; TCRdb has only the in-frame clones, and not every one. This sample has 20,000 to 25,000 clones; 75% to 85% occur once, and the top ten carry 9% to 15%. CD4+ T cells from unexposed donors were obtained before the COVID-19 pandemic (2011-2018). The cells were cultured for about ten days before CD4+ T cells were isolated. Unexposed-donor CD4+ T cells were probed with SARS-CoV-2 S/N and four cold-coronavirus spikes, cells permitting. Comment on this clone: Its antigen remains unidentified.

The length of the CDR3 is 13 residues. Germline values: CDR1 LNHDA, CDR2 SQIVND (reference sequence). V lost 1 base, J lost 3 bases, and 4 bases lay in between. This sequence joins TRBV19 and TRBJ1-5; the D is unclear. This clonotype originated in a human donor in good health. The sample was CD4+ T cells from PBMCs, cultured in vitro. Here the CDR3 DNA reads TGTGCCAGTAGTATAGCCTTCAATCAGCCCCAGCATTTT. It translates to CASSIAFNQPQHF.